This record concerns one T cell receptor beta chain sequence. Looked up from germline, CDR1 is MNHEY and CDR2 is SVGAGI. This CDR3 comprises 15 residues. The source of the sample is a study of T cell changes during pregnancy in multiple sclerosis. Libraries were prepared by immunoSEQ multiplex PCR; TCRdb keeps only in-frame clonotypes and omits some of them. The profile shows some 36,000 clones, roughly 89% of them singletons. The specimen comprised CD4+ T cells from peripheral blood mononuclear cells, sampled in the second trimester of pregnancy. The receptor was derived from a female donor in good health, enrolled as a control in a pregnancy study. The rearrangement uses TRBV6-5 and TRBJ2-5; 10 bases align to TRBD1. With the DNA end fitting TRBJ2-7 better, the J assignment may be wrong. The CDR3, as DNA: TGTGCCAGCAGTTACTCCGGGACAGGGGTCTACGAGCAGTACTTC. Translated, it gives CASSYSGTGVYEQYF.